This T cell receptor (beta chain) was found in a study of CD8 T cells in Susac syndrome. Findings and caveats of the study: As the study acknowledged, the number of individuals in its TCR sequencing and HLA analysis was relatively small.

Blood CD8+ and CD4+ T cells underwent high-throughput TCR beta sequencing. FACS enriched CD8+ TEMRA cells, while bulk CD8+ and CD4+ were negatively isolated. A quantity of about 0.45 to 1 ug RNA underwent reverse transcription using random hexamers. Amplification of TCR beta CDR3 was carried out by immunoSEQ multiplex PCR, which covered 54 Vbeta and 13 Jbeta segments. MiXCR, applied by TCRdb to the immunoSEQ multiplex PCR reads, yields one record per CDR3 protein. The top ten clones hold roughly 0.1% of a sample with approximately 150,000 distinct CDR3 sequences, around 94% of them seen once. With respect to this clonotype: Its target is not known.

Germline CDR1 and CDR2: SGHTA and FQGNSA. The V and J ends lost 7 bases and 1 base respectively, with 10 bases between them. This CDR3 spans 13 amino acids. Sample: CD4+ T cells from PBMCs. This sequence originates from a human donor with multiple sclerosis. The V call is TRBV7-2, the J call TRBJ1-1; D is unresolved. CDR3 DNA: TGTGCCAGCACCCTGACCCCGAACACTGAAGCTTTCTTT. Translation gives CASTLTPNTEAFF.